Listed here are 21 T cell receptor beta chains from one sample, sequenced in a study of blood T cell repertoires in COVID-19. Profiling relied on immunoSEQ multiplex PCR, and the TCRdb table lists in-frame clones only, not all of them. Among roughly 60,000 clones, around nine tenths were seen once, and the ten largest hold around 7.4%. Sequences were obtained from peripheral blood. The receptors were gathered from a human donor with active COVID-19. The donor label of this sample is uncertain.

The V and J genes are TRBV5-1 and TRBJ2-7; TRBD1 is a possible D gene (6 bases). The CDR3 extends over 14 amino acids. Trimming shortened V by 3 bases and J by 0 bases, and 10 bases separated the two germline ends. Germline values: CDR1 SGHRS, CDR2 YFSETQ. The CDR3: CASSWDTGSYEQYF. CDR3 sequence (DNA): TGCGCCAGCAGCTGGGACACAGGCTCCTACGAGCAGTACTTC.

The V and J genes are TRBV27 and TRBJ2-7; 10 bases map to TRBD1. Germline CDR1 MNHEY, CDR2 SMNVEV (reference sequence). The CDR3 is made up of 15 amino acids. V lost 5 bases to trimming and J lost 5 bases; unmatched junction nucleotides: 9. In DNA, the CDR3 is TGTGCCAGCAGTCTACGGGACAGGGGTGTCGACGAGCAGTACTTC. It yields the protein CASSLRDRGVDEQYF.

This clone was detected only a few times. CDR3 in amino acids: CASSSPDRGRYEQYF. In nucleotides, the CDR3 is TGTGCCAGCAGTTCTCCGGACAGGGGGCGTTACGAGCAGTACTTC. V is TRBV6-6 and J is TRBJ2-7, with 11 bases aligning to TRBD1. Trimming took 4 bases from V and 4 from J; bases not matched to a gene: 6. Looked up from germline, CDR1 is MNHNY and CDR2 is SVGAGI (reference sequence). This CDR3 is 15 amino acids long.

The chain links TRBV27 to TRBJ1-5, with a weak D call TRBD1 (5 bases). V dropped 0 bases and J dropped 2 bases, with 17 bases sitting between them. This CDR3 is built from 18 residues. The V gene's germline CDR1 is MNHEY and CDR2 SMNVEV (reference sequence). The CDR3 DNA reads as TGTGCCAGCAGTTTATCGCCACCCCAGGGTAAGGGCAATCAGCCCCAGCATTTT. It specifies CASSLSPPQGKGNQPQHF.

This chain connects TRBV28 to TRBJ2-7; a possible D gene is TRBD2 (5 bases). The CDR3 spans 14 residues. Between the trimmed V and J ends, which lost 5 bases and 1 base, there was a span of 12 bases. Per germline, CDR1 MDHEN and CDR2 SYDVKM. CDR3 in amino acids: CASSPPWRSYEQYF. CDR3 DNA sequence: TGTGCCAGCAGTCCCCCGTGGAGGTCCTACGAGCAGTACTTC.

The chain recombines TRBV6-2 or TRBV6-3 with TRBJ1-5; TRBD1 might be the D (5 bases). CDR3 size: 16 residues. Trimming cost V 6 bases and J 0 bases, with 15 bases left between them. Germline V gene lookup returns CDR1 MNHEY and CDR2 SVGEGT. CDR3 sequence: CASSPMTVYSNQPQHF. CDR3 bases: TGTGCCAGCAGCCCCATGACAGTCTATAGCAATCAGCCCCAGCATTTT.

CDR3 residues: CASSSALGGTEAFF. DNA for the CDR3: TGTGCCAGCAGCTCAGCACTAGGAGGGACTGAAGCTTTCTTT. This chain uses TRBV7-9 with TRBJ1-1; D ambiguous. V was pared by 4 bases and J by 5 bases, with 14 bases between. The CDR3 runs 14 residues. The germline V gene encodes CDR1 SEHNR and CDR2 FQNEAQ (reference sequence).

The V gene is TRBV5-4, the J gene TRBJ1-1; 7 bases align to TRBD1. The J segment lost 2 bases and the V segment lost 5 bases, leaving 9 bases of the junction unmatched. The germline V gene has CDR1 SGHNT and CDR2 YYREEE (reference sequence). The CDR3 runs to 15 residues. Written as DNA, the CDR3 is TGTGCCAGCAGACCGACAGGGAATCAAAACACTGAAGCTTTCTTT. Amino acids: CASRPTGNQNTEAFF.

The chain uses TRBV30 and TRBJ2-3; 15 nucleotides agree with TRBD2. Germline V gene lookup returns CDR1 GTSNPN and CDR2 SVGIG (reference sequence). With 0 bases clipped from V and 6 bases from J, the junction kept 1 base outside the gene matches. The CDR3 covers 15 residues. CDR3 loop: CAWSVGLAGGDTQYF. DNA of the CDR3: TGTGCCTGGAGTGTAGGACTAGCGGGGGGGGATACGCAGTATTTT. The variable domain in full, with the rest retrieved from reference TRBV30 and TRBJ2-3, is SQTIHQWPATLVQPVGSPLSLECTVEGTSNPNLYWYRQAAGRGLQLLFYSVGIGQISSEVPQNLSASRPQDRQFILSSKKLLLSDSGFYLCAWSVGLAGGDTQYFGPGTRLTVL.

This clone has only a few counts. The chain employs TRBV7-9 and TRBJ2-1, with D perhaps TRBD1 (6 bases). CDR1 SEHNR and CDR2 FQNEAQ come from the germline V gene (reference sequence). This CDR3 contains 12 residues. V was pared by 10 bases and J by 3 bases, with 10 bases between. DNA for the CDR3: TGTGCCACCGGGGACAACTACAATGAGCAGTTCTTC. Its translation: CATGDNYNEQFF.

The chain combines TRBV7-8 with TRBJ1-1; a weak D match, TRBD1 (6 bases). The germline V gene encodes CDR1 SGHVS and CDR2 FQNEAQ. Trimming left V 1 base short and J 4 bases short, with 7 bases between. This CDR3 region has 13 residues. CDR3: CASSLGGGTEAFF. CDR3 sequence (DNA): TGTGCCAGCAGCTTAGGAGGGGGCACTGAAGCTTTCTTT. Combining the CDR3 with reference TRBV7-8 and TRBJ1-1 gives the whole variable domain GAGVSQSPRYKVAKRGQDVALRCDPISGHVSLFWYQQALGQGPEFLTYFQNEAQLDKSGLPSDRFFAERPEGSVSTLKIQRTQQEDSAVYLCASSLGGGTEAFFGQGTRLTVV.

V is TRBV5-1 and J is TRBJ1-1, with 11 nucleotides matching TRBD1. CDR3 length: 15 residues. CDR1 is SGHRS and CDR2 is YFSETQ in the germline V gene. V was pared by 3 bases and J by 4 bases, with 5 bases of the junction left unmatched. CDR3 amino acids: CASSSGQGARTEAFF. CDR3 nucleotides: TGCGCCAGCAGCTCAGGACAGGGGGCGCGCACTGAAGCTTTCTTT.

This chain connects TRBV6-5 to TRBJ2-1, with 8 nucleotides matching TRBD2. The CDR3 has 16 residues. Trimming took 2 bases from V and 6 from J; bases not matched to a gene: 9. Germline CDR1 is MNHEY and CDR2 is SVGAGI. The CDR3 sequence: CASSYASAGGFNEQFF. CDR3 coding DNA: TGTGCCAGCAGTTACGCATCCGCGGGAGGCTTCAATGAGCAGTTCTTC.

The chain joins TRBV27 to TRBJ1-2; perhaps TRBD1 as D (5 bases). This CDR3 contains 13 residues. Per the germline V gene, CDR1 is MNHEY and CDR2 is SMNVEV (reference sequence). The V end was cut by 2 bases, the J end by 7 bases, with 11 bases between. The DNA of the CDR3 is TGTGCCAGCAGTTTAAGCGGCGGGGGTGGCTACACCTTC. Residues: CASSLSGGGGYTF.

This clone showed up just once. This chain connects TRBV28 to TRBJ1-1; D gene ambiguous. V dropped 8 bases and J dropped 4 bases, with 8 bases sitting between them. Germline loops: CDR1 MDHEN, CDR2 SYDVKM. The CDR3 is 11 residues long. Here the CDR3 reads CASGERTEAFF. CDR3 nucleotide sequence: TGTGCCAGCGGGGAGCGCACTGAAGCTTTCTTT.

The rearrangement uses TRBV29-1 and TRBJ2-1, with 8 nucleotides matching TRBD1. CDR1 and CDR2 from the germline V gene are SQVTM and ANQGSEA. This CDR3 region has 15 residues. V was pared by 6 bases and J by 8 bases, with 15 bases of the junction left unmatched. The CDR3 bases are TGCAGCGTAATGTTTGGACAGGGCTACGTGGATGAGCAGTTCTTC. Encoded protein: CSVMFGQGYVDEQFF.

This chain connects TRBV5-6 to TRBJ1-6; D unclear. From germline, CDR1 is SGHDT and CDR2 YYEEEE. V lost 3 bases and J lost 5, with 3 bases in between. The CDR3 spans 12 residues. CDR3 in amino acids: CASSSDNSPLHF. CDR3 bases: TGTGCCAGCAGCTCAGATAATTCACCCCTCCACTTT.

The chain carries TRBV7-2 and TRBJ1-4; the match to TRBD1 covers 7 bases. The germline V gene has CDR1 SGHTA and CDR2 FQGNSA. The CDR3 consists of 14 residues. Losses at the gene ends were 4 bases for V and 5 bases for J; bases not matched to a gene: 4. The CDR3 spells CASSSTGRNEKLFF. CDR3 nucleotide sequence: TGTGCCAGCAGCTCGACAGGGAGAAATGAAAAACTGTTTTTT.

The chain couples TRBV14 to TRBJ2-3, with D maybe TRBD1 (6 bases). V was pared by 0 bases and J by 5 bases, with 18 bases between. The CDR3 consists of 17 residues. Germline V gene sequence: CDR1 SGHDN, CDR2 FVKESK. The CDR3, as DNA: TGTGCCAGCAGCCAAGATCGAGGCCAGGGGATGAAAGATACGCAGTATTTT. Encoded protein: CASSQDRGQGMKDTQYF.

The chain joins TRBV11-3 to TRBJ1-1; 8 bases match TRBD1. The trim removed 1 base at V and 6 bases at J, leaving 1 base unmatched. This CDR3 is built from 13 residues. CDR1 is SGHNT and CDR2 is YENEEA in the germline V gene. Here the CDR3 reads CASSLVQGAEAFF. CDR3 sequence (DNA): TGTGCCAGCAGCTTAGTACAGGGGGCTGAAGCTTTCTTT.

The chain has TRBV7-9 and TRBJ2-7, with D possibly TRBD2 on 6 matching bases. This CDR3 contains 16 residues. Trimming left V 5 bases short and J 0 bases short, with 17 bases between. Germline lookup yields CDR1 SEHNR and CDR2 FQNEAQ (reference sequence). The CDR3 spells CASSLPPGTLSYEQYF. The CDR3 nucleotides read TGTGCCAGCAGCCTCCCCCCCGGGACTCTCTCCTACGAGCAGTACTTC.